The TCR beta chain under discussion was sequenced for a study of blood T cell repertoires in COVID-19. About the research overall: Material from acute and convalescent COVID-19 was sourced from the United States, Italy and Spain.

In the authors' workflow: Nucleated cell counts were estimated from reference gene primer amplification. Assay: immunoSEQ multiplex PCR; the TCRdb copy retains only in-frame clones and omits some. The V and J calls and clone size come from that table; D and trimming were worked out from the DNA. In the table there are approximately 150,000 clones, 70% to 90% of which are singletons. CDR1 and CDR2 (germline): SGHTA, FQGNSA. The CDR3 is 13 residues long. The ends lost 5 bases at V and 6 bases at J; junction bases unmatched: 6. This receptor was taken from a woman aged 45-65 years with COVID-19, enrolled during active disease. Sequenced sample: peripheral blood. The chain links TRBV7-2 to TRBJ2-7; TRBD1 matches 8 bases. The CDR3 loop reads CASSRGQGGEQYF. Written as DNA, the CDR3 is TGTGCCAGCAGCCGTGGACAGGGCGGCGAGCAGTACTTC.